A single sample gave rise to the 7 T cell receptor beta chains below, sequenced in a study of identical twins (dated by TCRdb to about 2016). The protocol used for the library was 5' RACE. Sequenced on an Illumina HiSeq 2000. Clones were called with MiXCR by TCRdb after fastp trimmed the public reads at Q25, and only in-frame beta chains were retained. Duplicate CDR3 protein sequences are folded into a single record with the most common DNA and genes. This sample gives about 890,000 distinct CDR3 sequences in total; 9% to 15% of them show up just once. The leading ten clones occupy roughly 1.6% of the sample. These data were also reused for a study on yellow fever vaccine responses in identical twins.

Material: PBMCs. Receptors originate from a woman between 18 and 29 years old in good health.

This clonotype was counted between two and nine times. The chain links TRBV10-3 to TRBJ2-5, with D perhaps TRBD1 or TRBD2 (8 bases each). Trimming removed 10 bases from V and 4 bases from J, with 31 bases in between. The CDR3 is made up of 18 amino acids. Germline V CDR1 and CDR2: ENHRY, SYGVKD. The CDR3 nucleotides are TGTGCCACGGGGGGGGAGCAGGGGGCCTCCCTCAGGGGAGAGACCCAGTACTTC. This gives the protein CATGGEQGASLRGETQYF.

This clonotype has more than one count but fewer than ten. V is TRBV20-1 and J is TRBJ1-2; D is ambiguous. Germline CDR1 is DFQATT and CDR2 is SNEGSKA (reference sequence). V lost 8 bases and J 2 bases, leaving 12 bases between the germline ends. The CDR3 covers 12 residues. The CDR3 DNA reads TGCAGTATTCCTTGGGGAAACTATGGCTACACCTTC. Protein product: CSIPWGNYGYTF.

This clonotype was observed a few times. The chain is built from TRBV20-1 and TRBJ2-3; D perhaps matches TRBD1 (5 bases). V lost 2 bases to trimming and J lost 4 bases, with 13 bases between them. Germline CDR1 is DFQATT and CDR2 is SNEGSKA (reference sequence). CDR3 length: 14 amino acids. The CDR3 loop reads CSARRAGKPDTQYF. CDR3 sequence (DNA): TGCAGTGCTAGAAGGGCAGGGAAGCCAGATACGCAGTATTTT.

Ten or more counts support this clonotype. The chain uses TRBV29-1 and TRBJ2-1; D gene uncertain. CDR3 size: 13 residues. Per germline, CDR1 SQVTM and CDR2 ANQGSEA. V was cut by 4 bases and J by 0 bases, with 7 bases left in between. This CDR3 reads CSVAGSSYNEQFF. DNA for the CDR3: TGCAGCGTTGCCGGGTCCTCCTACAATGAGCAGTTCTTC.

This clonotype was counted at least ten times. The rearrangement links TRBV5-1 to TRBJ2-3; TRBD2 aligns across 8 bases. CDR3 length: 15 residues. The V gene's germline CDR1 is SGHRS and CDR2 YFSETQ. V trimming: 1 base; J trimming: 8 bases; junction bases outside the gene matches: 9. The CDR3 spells CASSLKSSAGGTQYF. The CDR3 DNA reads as TGCGCCAGCAGCTTGAAATCAAGTGCGGGGGGTACGCAGTATTTT. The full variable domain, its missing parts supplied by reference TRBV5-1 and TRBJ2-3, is KAGVTQTPRYLIKTRGQQVTLSCSPISGHRSVSWYQQTPGQGLQFLFEYFSETQRNKGNFPGRFSGRQFSNSRSEMNVSTLELGDSALYLCASSLKSSAGGTQYFGPGTRLTVL.

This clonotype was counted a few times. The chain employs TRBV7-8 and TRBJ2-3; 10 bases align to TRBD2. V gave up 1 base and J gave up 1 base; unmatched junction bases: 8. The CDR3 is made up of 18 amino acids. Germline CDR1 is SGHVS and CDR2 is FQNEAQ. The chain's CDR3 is CASSLVGASGGRTDTQYF. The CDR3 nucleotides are TGTGCCAGCAGCTTAGTGGGGGCTAGCGGGGGCCGCACAGATACGCAGTATTTT. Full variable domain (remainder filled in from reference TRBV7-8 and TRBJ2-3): GAGVSQSPRYKVAKRGQDVALRCDPISGHVSLFWYQQALGQGPEFLTYFQNEAQLDKSGLPSDRFFAERPEGSVSTLKIQRTQQEDSAVYLCASSLVGASGGRTDTQYFGPGTRLTVL.

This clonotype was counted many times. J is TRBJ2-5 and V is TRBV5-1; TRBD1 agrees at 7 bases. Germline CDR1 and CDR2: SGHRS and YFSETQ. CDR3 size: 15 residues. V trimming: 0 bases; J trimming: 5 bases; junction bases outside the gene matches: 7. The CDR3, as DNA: TGCGCCAGCAGCTTGGTAGGGGGCTTAACGGAGACCCAGTACTTC. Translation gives CASSLVGGLTETQYF. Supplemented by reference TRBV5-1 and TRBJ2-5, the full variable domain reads KAGVTQTPRYLIKTRGQQVTLSCSPISGHRSVSWYQQTPGQGLQFLFEYFSETQRNKGNFPGRFSGRQFSNSRSEMNVSTLELGDSALYLCASSLVGGLTETQYFGPGTRLLVL.